Each of the 8 T cell receptor beta chains below was sequenced from the same sample in a study of CD8 T cells in ankylosing spondylitis. TCRdb re-derived calls from the 5' RACE reads in MiXCR, one entry per CDR3 protein. The sample records 340,000 or so distinct CDR3 sequences, 14% to 15% being singletons. The sequencing input was blood, either unsorted or a sorted T cell fraction (not recorded which). The receptors originated from a male donor with ankylosing spondylitis or in good health (not recorded which).

The chain has TRBV11-2 and TRBJ2-7; D may be TRBD1 (7 bases). CDR3 length: 16 amino acids. Trimming removed 0 bases at V and 2 bases at J, with 14 bases between. In germline, CDR1 is SGHAT, CDR2 FQNNGV. This CDR3 reads CASSLEWAGGTYEQYF. The CDR3 bases are TGTGCCAGCAGCTTAGAGTGGGCAGGGGGGACCTACGAGCAGTACTTC.

This clonotype was observed a handful of times. The genes are TRBV10-2 and TRBJ2-3; perhaps D is TRBD1 or TRBD2 (5 bases each). The CDR3 spans 12 residues. Between the trimmed V and J ends, which lost 3 bases and 8 bases, there was a span of 9 bases. The V gene's germline CDR1 is WSHSY and CDR2 SAAADI. The CDR3 protein is CASSEVRGTQYF. CDR3 nucleotide sequence: TGCGCCAGCAGTGAAGTGAGGGGTACGCAGTATTTT.

This clonotype has only a few counts. The CDR3 region has the DNA TGTGCCAGCTCACCACCGGTAGGAACAGGGACAGGGGCCAACGTCCTGACTTTC. This gives the protein CASSPPVGTGTGANVLTF. The chain employs TRBV18 and TRBJ2-6; maybe TRBD1 (6 bases). Germline V gene data show CDR1 as KGHSH and CDR2 as LQKENI. The length of the CDR3 is 18 residues. V shed 0 bases and J shed 4 bases, with 16 bases lying between them.

Many counts were recorded for this clonotype. The junction and the germline gene differ at one end; a read error may be behind it. The chain carries TRBV12-3 or TRBV12-4 and TRBJ2-7; no clear D gene. The CDR3 length is 12 residues. The CDR3: CASSSDLYEQYF. CDR3 nucleotides: TGCGCCAGCAGTTCGGATCTCTACGAGCAGTACTTC.

The V gene is TRBV5-1, the J gene TRBJ2-3; 7 bases align to TRBD1. The CDR3 is 13 amino acids. The V segment lost 2 bases and the J segment 5 bases; nucleotides outside the gene matches: 2. CDR1 SGHRS and CDR2 YFSETQ come from the germline V gene. The CDR3 region is CASSFRQGDTQYF. The CDR3 DNA is TGCGCCAGCAGCTTTAGACAGGGAGATACGCAGTATTTT.

This rearrangement joins TRBV3-1 to TRBJ2-2; D is unclear. V was shortened by 0 bases and J by 1 base, with 9 bases between the two germline ends. CDR1 is LGHDT, CDR2 YNNKEL, per germline (reference sequence). The CDR3 totals 16 residues. The CDR3: CASSQERTGNTGELFF. CDR3 DNA sequence: TGTGCCAGCAGCCAAGAGCGGACGGGGAACACCGGGGAGCTGTTTTTT.

This clonotype was seen only a few times. V usage is TRBV15 and J usage is TRBJ2-7; perhaps TRBD1 as D (5 bases). V was pared by 3 bases and J by 2 bases, with 8 bases between. This CDR3 has 13 amino acids. Germline lookup yields CDR1 LNHNV and CDR2 YYDKDF (reference sequence). CDR3 amino acids: CATSRDMAYEQYF. Here the CDR3 DNA reads TGTGCCACCAGCAGGGACATGGCCTACGAGCAGTACTTC.

This clonotype was counted many times. The genes are TRBV5-1 and TRBJ1-1; D remains unclear. The CDR3 has 16 amino acids. V gave up 0 bases and J gave up 7 bases, with 19 bases separating them. CDR1 is SGHRS and CDR2 is YFSETQ in the germline V gene. The CDR3 sequence: CASSLGQTGRWVEAFF. CDR3 nucleotides: TGCGCCAGCAGCTTGGGCCAGACTGGGCGTTGGGTTGAAGCTTTCTTT.